This entry lists 15 T cell receptor beta chains sequenced from one sample in a study of shared clonotypes between healthy human individuals. Measured with immunoSEQ multiplex PCR; TCRdb has only the in-frame clones, and not every one. Here the sample spans approximately 2,200,000 clones, 93% being singletons. Naive-designated CD8 cells lacked CD45RO, were positively enriched for CCR7, and omitted terminally differentiated effector memory CD45RA+ cells. Sequenced input: naive CD8+ T cells from PBMCs. The receptors shown here come from a man between 18 and 29 years old in good health. Some clones in this sample may be carry-over from other donors' samples.

The chain carries TRBV6-5 and TRBJ2-1; the match to TRBD2 covers 8 bases. The CDR3 totals 15 residues. Germline-derived CDR1 and CDR2 are MNHEY and SVGAGI. V lost 6 bases, J lost 0 bases, and 4 bases stayed unmatched. The CDR3 reads CASRPTSGSYNEQFF. The CDR3 DNA reads as TGTGCCAGCAGGCCTACTAGCGGCTCCTACAATGAGCAGTTCTTC.

The rearrangement joins TRBV4-1 to TRBJ2-5; D call uncertain. CDR1 is MGHRA and CDR2 is YSYEKL in the germline V gene. The V end lost 3 bases, the J end lost 4 bases, and 9 bases lay between the germline ends. This CDR3 region has 13 residues. This CDR3 is CASSHRLRETQYF. DNA of the CDR3: TGCGCCAGCAGCCACCGGCTGAGAGAGACCCAGTACTTC.

This clone was observed once. V gene TRBV5-6 combines with J gene TRBJ1-4; possible D gene TRBD1, 5 bases. Germline V gives CDR1 SGHDT, CDR2 YYEEEE. The length of the CDR3 is 12 residues. The V gene lost 4 bases and the J gene lost 7 bases, with 8 bases spanning the gap. The CDR3 spells CASSRGGEKLFF. CDR3 DNA sequence: TGTGCCAGCAGCCGCGGGGGTGAAAAACTGTTTTTT.

This chain links TRBV10-1 with TRBJ2-2; 7 bases line up with TRBD1. Germline assignment: CDR1 WNHNN and CDR2 SYGVQD (reference sequence). The V gene end was trimmed by 6 bases and the J gene end by 8 bases; junction bases not matched to a gene: 9. The CDR3 is 14 amino acids. The CDR3 DNA follows: TGCGCCAGCAGAGCAACAGGGGCCGGAGGGGAGCTGTTTTTT. It encodes CASRATGAGGELFF.

The chain carries TRBV9 and TRBJ2-1; TRBD1 aligns across 7 bases. The V segment lost 0 bases and the J segment 6 bases; nucleotides outside the gene matches: 6. Germline V lookup: CDR1 SGDLS, CDR2 YYNGEE. The CDR3 is 15 amino acids. CDR3 sequence: CASSVGGGLGNEQFF. CDR3 nucleotides: TGTGCCAGCAGCGTAGGAGGGGGCCTGGGCAATGAGCAGTTCTTC.

In the case of this clone: The sample holds other DNA sequences that translate to the same CDR3. The rearrangement uses TRBV28 and TRBJ1-5; D might be TRBD1 (6 bases). The CDR3 has 12 residues. V gave up 6 bases and J gave up 7 bases, with 10 bases separating them. Germline CDR1 and CDR2: MDHEN and SYDVKM. CDR3 residues: CASSRGGQPQHF. CDR3 in DNA: TGTGCCAGCAGCAGGGGTGGCCAGCCCCAGCATTTT.

V and J are TRBV7-9 and TRBJ1-2; the D gene is possibly TRBD1 (6 bases). The CDR3 has 15 amino acids. Trimming cost V 6 bases and J 0 bases, with 14 bases left between them. The germline CDR1 and CDR2 sequences are SEHNR and FQNEAQ (reference sequence). The CDR3 bases are TGTGCCAGCAGACCGACAGGTCCCCCTAACTATGGCTACACCTTC. It encodes CASRPTGPPNYGYTF. Drawing the rest from reference TRBV7-9 and TRBJ1-2, the complete variable domain is DTGVSQNPRHKITKRGQNVTFRCDPISEHNRLYWYRQTLGQGPEFLTYFQNEAQLEKSRLLSDRFSAERPKGSFSTLEIQRTEQGDSAMYLCASRPTGPPNYGYTFGSGTRLTVV.

The chain combines TRBV5-6 with TRBJ1-1; tentative D call: TRBD1 (6 bases). V lost 5 bases, J lost 6 bases, and 17 bases lay in between. This CDR3 spans 14 amino acids. CDR1 is SGHDT, CDR2 YYEEEE, per germline. CDR3 amino acids: CASRAGGALSEAFF. The CDR3 nucleotides read TGTGCCAGCAGGGCCGGGGGGGCGCTCTCTGAAGCTTTCTTT.

The chain uses TRBV5-1 and TRBJ1-1; D is ambiguous. The V end lost 5 bases, the J end lost 4 bases, and 15 bases lay between the germline ends. The length of the CDR3 is 14 residues. Germline V gene lookup returns CDR1 SGHRS and CDR2 YFSETQ. The CDR3 here is CASSKGRFRTEAFF. CDR3 DNA sequence: TGCGCCAGCAGTAAAGGTCGTTTTCGCACTGAAGCTTTCTTT.

The chain carries TRBV4-1 and TRBJ2-7; TRBD1 matches at 10 bases. The CDR3 is made up of 17 amino acids. From germline, CDR1 is MGHRA and CDR2 YSYEKL. Trimming cost V 1 base and J 3 bases; bases outside gene matches: 9. CDR3 region: CASSQVDRGSTGYEQYF. The CDR3 DNA reads as TGCGCCAGCAGCCAAGTGGACAGGGGGTCTACGGGCTACGAGCAGTACTTC.

The rearrangement links TRBV29-1 to TRBJ1-4; 7 bases line up with TRBD1. The germline gives CDR1 SQVTM, CDR2 ANQGSEA. The CDR3 totals 14 residues. The V segment lost 6 bases and the J segment 4 bases; nucleotides outside the gene matches: 8. As DNA, the CDR3 is TGCAGCGTCCGCCCGGGACAGTTTAATGAAAAACTGTTTTTT. Its protein product is CSVRPGQFNEKLFF.

The rearrangement uses TRBV19 and TRBJ1-2; D unresolved. The CDR3 runs to 13 residues. The ends were cut back, 7 bases at V and 6 bases at J, with 15 bases in the middle. Germline V gene sequence: CDR1 LNHDA, CDR2 SQIVND (reference sequence). The CDR3 loop reads CASIPGLGDGYTF. The DNA for the CDR3 is TGTGCCAGTATTCCCGGGCTCGGGGATGGCTACACCTTC.

The chain employs TRBV6-6 and TRBJ1-2; tentative D call: TRBD1 (5 bases). Trimming stripped 2 bases from V and 2 bases from J, with 12 bases between. CDR3 size: 15 residues. Germline CDR1 is MNHNY and CDR2 is SVGAGI (reference sequence). CDR3 in DNA: TGTGCCAGCAGTTACCCGACAGTGGCAAACTATGGCTACACCTTC. It encodes CASSYPTVANYGYTF.

The chain has TRBV6-6 and TRBJ2-5; unclear D gene. The CDR3 runs to 14 residues. The V and J ends lost 1 base and 8 bases respectively, with 14 bases between them. Germline CDR1 reads MNHNY; CDR2 reads SVGAGI (reference sequence). CDR3 sequence reads: CASSYYATGDTQYF. DNA for the CDR3: TGTGCCAGCAGTTACTACGCGACGGGCGACACCCAGTACTTC.

V usage is TRBV13 and J usage is TRBJ1-2; D uncertain. CDR1 is PRHDT, CDR2 FYEKMQ, per germline (reference sequence). Trimming pared 4 bases from V and 10 bases from J, leaving 19 bases between. The CDR3 contains 14 residues. CDR3 nucleotide sequence: TGTGCCAGCAGCTCCCGAGGTGACCCCCTTCACTACACCTTC. This translates into CASSSRGDPLHYTF.